These T cell receptor beta chains were read from a single sample in a study of regulatory T cells in long-lasting Graves disease. One entry per CDR3 protein, called by TCRdb with MiXCR from the multiplex PCR reads. In the table there are some 470,000 distinct CDR3 sequences, about 22% of which are singletons. The source was peripheral blood mononuclear cells (PBMCs), collected when the disease was refractory, from a patient treated with antithyroid drugs. The receptors come from a female donor with Graves disease. Each CDR3 is given with its conserved first and last residue. Fields, in order: D gene, V gene, CDR3 length, J gene, clone size, CDR3 protein, CDR3 DNA. D genes are given only for firm matches. A clone size is listed for some rows: how often the clone was seen (once, few, many), or a class if it is expanded.

D gene: NA
V gene: TRBV27
CDR3 length: 14
J gene: TRBJ1-6
clone size: few
CDR3 protein: CASSLSGVNSPLHF
CDR3 DNA: TGTGCCAGCAGTTTGTCAGGGGTTAATTCACCCCTCCACTTT

D gene: TRBD1
V gene: TRBV7-9
CDR3 length: 16
J gene: TRBJ2-2
clone size: NA
CDR3 protein: CASSFREQGYTGELFF
CDR3 DNA: TGTGCCAGCAGCTTCAGGGAACAGGGGTACACCGGGGAGCTGTTTTTT

D gene: TRBD1
V gene: TRBV19
CDR3 length: 17
J gene: TRBJ1-5
clone size: NA
CDR3 protein: CASSAFGATGPNQPQHF
CDR3 DNA: TGTGCCAGTAGTGCCTTTGGTGCGACAGGGCCCAATCAGCCCCAGCATTTT

D gene: TRBD1
V gene: TRBV13
CDR3 length: 17
J gene: TRBJ2-5
clone size: many
CDR3 protein: CASSPLVSQGALETQYF
CDR3 DNA: TGTGCCAGCAGCCCCCTTGTGAGCCAGGGGGCATTAGAGACCCAGTACTTC

D gene: TRBD1
V gene: TRBV7-8
CDR3 length: 13
J gene: TRBJ2-1
clone size: NA
CDR3 protein: CASSLEGAWEQFF
CDR3 DNA: TGTGCCAGCAGCTTAGAGGGGGCATGGGAGCAGTTCTTC

D gene: TRBD1
V gene: TRBV12-3/TRBV12-4
CDR3 length: 14
J gene: TRBJ1-5
clone size: many
CDR3 protein: CASSFDRGGQPQHF
CDR3 DNA: TGTGCCAGCAGTTTCGACAGGGGAGGTCAGCCCCAGCATTTT

D gene: TRBD2
V gene: TRBV5-4
CDR3 length: 17
J gene: TRBJ2-5
clone size: NA
CDR3 protein: CASSPGTSGRPGETQYF
CDR3 DNA: TGTGCCAGCAGCCCCGGGACTAGCGGGAGGCCCGGGGAGACCCAGTACTTC

D gene: TRBD1
V gene: TRBV20-1
CDR3 length: 13
J gene: TRBJ2-5
clone size: many
CDR3 protein: CSTAGTGEETQYF
CDR3 DNA: TGCAGTACGGCCGGGACAGGCGAAGAGACCCAGTACTTC

D gene: NA
V gene: TRBV2
CDR3 length: 13
J gene: TRBJ2-5
clone size: many
CDR3 protein: CASSDVGQETQYF
CDR3 DNA: TGTGCCAGCAGTGACGTCGGCCAAGAGACCCAGTACTTC

D gene: NA
V gene: TRBV6-5
CDR3 length: 14
J gene: TRBJ1-1
clone size: few
CDR3 protein: CASSYDPGSTEAFF
CDR3 DNA: TGTGCCAGCAGTTATGATCCGGGATCCACTGAAGCTTTCTTT

D gene: TRBD1
V gene: TRBV7-9
CDR3 length: 16
J gene: TRBJ1-2
clone size: few
CDR3 protein: CASSLGSLRTGVGYTF
CDR3 DNA: TGTGCCAGCAGCTTAGGGAGTCTAAGGACAGGGGTCGGCTACACCTTC